This T cell receptor beta chain was sequenced during a study of shared clonotypes between healthy human individuals. Naive-designated CD8 cells lacked CD45RO, were positively enriched for CCR7, and omitted terminally differentiated effector memory CD45RA+ cells. Roughly 27,000 T cell genomes, or roughly 180 ng DNA, went into the sorted-subset replicate PCRs. Produced via immunoSEQ multiplex PCR; TCRdb's table is partial and in-frame only. The sample holds around 2,100,000 clones, approximately 94% seen once. The CDR3 runs 13 residues. Trimming shortened V by 2 bases and J by 4 bases, and 11 bases separated the two germline ends. Germline V gene data show CDR1 as GTSNPN and CDR2 as SVGIG (reference sequence).

The V and J genes are TRBV30 and TRBJ2-5, with D maybe TRBD1 (5 bases). The sample consisted of naive CD8+ T cells sorted from blood. The TCR was taken from a young man in good health. The CDR3 protein is CAWSRQSGETQYF. As DNA, the CDR3 is TGTGCCTGGAGTCGACAGTCGGGAGAGACCCAGTACTTC.